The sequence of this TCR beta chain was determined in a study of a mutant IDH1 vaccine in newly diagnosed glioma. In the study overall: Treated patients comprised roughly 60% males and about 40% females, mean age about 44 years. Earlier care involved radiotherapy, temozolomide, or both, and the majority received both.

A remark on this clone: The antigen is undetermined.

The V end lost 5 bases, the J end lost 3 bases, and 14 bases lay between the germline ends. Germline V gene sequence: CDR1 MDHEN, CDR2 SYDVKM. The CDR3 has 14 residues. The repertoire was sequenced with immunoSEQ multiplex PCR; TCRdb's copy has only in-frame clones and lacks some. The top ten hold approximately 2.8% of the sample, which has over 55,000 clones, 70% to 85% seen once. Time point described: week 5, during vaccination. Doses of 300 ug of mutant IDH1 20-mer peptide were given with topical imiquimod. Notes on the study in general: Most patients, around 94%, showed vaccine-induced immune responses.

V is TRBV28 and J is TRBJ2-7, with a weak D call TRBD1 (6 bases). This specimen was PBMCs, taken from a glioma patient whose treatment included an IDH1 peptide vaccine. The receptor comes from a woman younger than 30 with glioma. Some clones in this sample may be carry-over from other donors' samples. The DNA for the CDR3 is TGTGCCAGCAGTCCACTAGACAGGTACTACGAGCAGTACTTC. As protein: CASSPLDRYYEQYF.